Here is one T cell receptor beta chain with its context. The data belong to a study of blood T cell repertoires in COVID-19. Study-wide background: T cells, B-cell-depleted T cells, or PBMCs supplied cDNA or gDNA.

Enrollment of patients from Seattle took place during active infection, with longitudinal follow-up. In the original processing: Counts of nucleated cells, estimated from reference gene primer amplification, were obtained. Data came from immunoSEQ multiplex PCR; TCRdb stores just in-frame clones and leaves some out. V, J and clone size were drawn from that table, and D and trimming were deduced from the DNA. Among roughly 200,000 clones listed, less than 90% were seen once. The TCR was taken from a woman aged 80 or older with COVID-19, enrolled during active disease. Sequencing input: peripheral blood.

The CDR3 nucleotides are TGCGCCAGCAGCCGATCCGGGGTAGCGGGGGGCCGCCGAGAGACCCAGTACTTC. Residues: CASSRSGVAGGRRETQYF. The chain is built from TRBV5-1 and TRBJ2-5; 10 bases map to TRBD2. Germline loops: CDR1 SGHRS, CDR2 YFSETQ. The CDR3 consists of 18 residues. The junction had 16 bases not matched to a gene; V was cut back by 4 bases and J by 4 bases.